The rows below give T cell receptor beta chains drawn from one sample of a study of T cell repertoires in cytomegalovirus infection. TCRdb re-derived calls from the reads in MiXCR, one entry per CDR3 protein. The repertoire has hundreds of thousands of distinct CDR3 sequences, 20% to 25% of them found once; the top ten carry 15% to 20%. The material sequenced was CD8+ T cells from PBMCs. The receptors stem from a human donor in good health (CMV status not recorded). Some clones in this sample may be carry-over from other donors' samples. Each CDR3 is given with its conserved first and last residue. The order of the fields is D gene, clone size, V gene, J gene, CDR3 DNA, CDR3 protein. A D gene is named only where the DNA matches it firmly. Where a row states a size, it is once, few, many or the class of an expanded clone; other rows omit it.

NA,NA,TRBV9,TRBJ2-5,TGTGCCAGCAGCTCCGGGACGCTCCAAGAGACCCAGTACTTC,CASSSGTLQETQYF
TRBD2,many,TRBV7-8,TRBJ2-5,TGTGCCAGCAGCACCGAGGGAGGGGCGGCCGGGGAGACCCAGTACTTC,CASSTEGGAAGETQYF
NA,few,TRBV4-1,TRBJ2-7,TGCGCCAGCAGCCAAGATTCCGTACAGGGAGAATACGAGCAGTACTTC,CASSQDSVQGEYEQYF
TRBD2,many,TRBV6-6,TRBJ2-1,TGTGCCAGCAGCCTTACGCAGGATAGCGGGGGCCCGAGCTCCTACAATGAGCAGTTCTTC,CASSLTQDSGGPSSYNEQFF
TRBD1,many,TRBV5-6,TRBJ2-7,TGTGCCAGCAGCTCCACCCTCTCGACAGGGAGCTCCTACGAGCAGTACTTC,CASSSTLSTGSSYEQYF
TRBD1,many,TRBV11-2,TRBJ2-7,TGTGCCAGCGACAACTACCGGGACAGGGGGATGTACGAGCAGTACTTC,CASDNYRDRGMYEQYF
NA,NA,TRBV29-1,TRBJ2-7,TGCAGCGTAGAAGACGGTCCAGGGGAGCAGTACTTC,CSVEDGPGEQYF
NA,NA,TRBV15,TRBJ2-3,TGTGCCACCAGCAGACTTCGAGCTTCCACAGATACGCAGTATTTT,CATSRLRASTDTQYF
NA,NA,TRBV2,TRBJ1-1,TGTGCCAGCAGTTATGGACTAACAGGAGACAACACTGAAGCTTTCTTT,CASSYGLTGDNTEAFF
NA,NA,TRBV20-1,TRBJ2-7,TGCAGTGCTAGGGGCAGCCTCTCCTACGAGCAGTACTTC,CSARGSLSYEQYF
TRBD2,once,TRBV28,TRBJ2-7,TGTGCCAGCAGTTGGGAGGGATCGACCTACGAGCAGTACTTC,CASSWEGSTYEQYF
NA,NA,TRBV19,TRBJ2-1,TGTGCCAGTAGTGAACTAGCTTGGAGCTCCTACAATGAGCAGTTCTTC,CASSELAWSSYNEQFF
TRBD1,few,TRBV2,TRBJ1-1,TGTGCCAGCAGCGGACAGGTGGGGAACACTGAAGCTTTCTTT,CASSGQVGNTEAFF
TRBD2,NA,TRBV7-2,TRBJ2-1,TGTGCCAGCAGCGACGGACTAGCGGGGGTCTATGAGCAGTTCTTC,CASSDGLAGVYEQFF
TRBD1,NA,TRBV15,TRBJ1-6,TGTGCCACCAGCAGAGATAGGGACAGGGATTCACCCCTCCACTTT,CATSRDRDRDSPLHF
NA,many,TRBV2,TRBJ2-7,TGTGCCAGCAGTGAAGGCCAGGGCAGGATCTACGAGCAGTACTTC,CASSEGQGRIYEQYF
NA,NA,TRBV7-8,TRBJ2-7,TGTGCCAGCAGCCTCGTGGGGGGGGCATCATACGAGCAGTACTTC,CASSLVGGASYEQYF
NA,few,TRBV20-1,TRBJ1-1,TGCAGTGCTAGAGACACTGAAGCTTTCTTT,CSARDTEAFF
NA,NA,TRBV7-9,TRBJ2-7,TGTGCCAGCAGCCTGCCTGGCCCCGGACGGTCGGCCTACGAGCAGTACTTC,CASSLPGPGRSAYEQYF
NA,NA,TRBV2,TRBJ2-1,TGTGCCAGCAGTCGGTCATTAGACAATGAGCAGTTCTTC,CASSRSLDNEQFF
TRBD1,few,TRBV28,TRBJ2-7,TGTGCCAGCAGTCCGGGACAGGGTTTCCACGAGCAGTACTTC,CASSPGQGFHEQYF
NA,many,TRBV7-8,TRBJ2-4,TGTGCCAGCAGCTTAACCGACCTAACCCGGGACCCTATAAAATTTTCCAAAAACATTCAGTACTTC,CASSLTDLTRDPIKFSKNIQYF
TRBD1,many,TRBV28,TRBJ1-5,TGTGCCACCTGGCCGACAGGGGTCAATCAGCCCCAGCATTTT,CATWPTGVNQPQHF
NA,few,TRBV15,TRBJ1-2,TGTGCCACCAGCAGAGGGACAGCAAAAAACTATGGCTACACCTTC,CATSRGTAKNYGYTF
TRBD2,few,TRBV19,TRBJ2-4,TGTGCCAGTACCCTTGAGACGGGAGGCGTCAAAAACATTCAGTACTTC,CASTLETGGVKNIQYF
TRBD1,many,TRBV7-2,TRBJ1-5,TGTGCCAGCAGCGCCCTGACAGGGGGAATCGGTCAGCCCCAGCATTTT,CASSALTGGIGQPQHF
TRBD1,NA,TRBV28,TRBJ2-3,TGTGCCAGCCTAGGGGACAGGGGTACAGATACGCAGTATTTT,CASLGDRGTDTQYF